Below, 9 T cell receptor beta chains from the same sample are listed, as sequenced in a study of regulatory T cells in long-lasting Graves disease. Arm-PCR of CDR3 regions and iRepertoire HTBI primers were the basis on which TCR beta libraries were built. TCRdb reanalysed the multiplex PCR reads using MiXCR and keeps one entry per CDR3 protein. This sample has 300,000 or so distinct CDR3 sequences; 20% occur once, and the top ten carry just under 30%. As to time point: persistent/refractory GD, antithyroid drugs over 5 years with positive TRAb. PBMC RNA served as the TCR library source. Sequencing was performed on peripheral blood mononuclear cells (PBMCs), taken when the disease was refractory, from a patient treated with antithyroid drugs. The receptor source for this set is a female donor with Graves disease.

The table lists this clonotype with many counts. The rearrangement links TRBV7-3 to TRBJ2-1, with a tentative D call TRBD2 (6 bases). Between the trimmed V and J ends, which lost 5 bases and 9 bases, there was a span of 23 bases. The CDR3 contains 16 residues. CDR1 is SGHTA and CDR2 is FQGTGA in the germline V gene. The CDR3 is CASSPIRSSARGEQFF. The CDR3, as DNA: TGTGCCAGCAGCCCCATCCGGTCTAGCGCTAGAGGTGAGCAGTTCTTC.

About this clonotype itself: A read error may be the cause here, since a much bigger clone is one base away. The V call is TRBV2, the J call TRBJ1-6; 8 positions agree with TRBD1. Germline V gene lookup returns CDR1 SNHLY and CDR2 FYNNEI. The CDR3 spans 13 residues. V lost 8 bases to trimming and J lost 9 bases; unmatched junction nucleotides: 6. The CDR3 reads CASGDRRSSPLHF. The CDR3 nucleotides are TGTGCCAGCGGGGACAGGAGGAGTTCACCCCTCCACTTT.

This clonotype was found many times. This chain connects TRBV20-1 to TRBJ1-1, with 7 bases that match TRBD1. This CDR3 is 12 amino acids long. Germline assignment: CDR1 DFQATT and CDR2 SNEGSKA (reference sequence). For the CDR3, the DNA is TGCAGCGCCGGACAGGCGGGCACTGAAGCTTTCTTT. Translation: CSAGQAGTEAFF.

This clonotype was seen repeatedly, ten times or more. This CDR3 reads CASSPPDRSQETQYF. The CDR3 DNA is TGTGCCAGCTCACCACCCGACAGATCCCAAGAGACCCAGTACTTC. V and J are TRBV18 and TRBJ2-5, with a tentative D call TRBD1 (5 bases). The CDR3 has 15 residues. Trimming removed 0 bases at V and 1 base at J, with 9 bases between. From germline, CDR1 is KGHSH and CDR2 LQKENI.

About this clonotype: A far larger clone differs by one base, so this is likely a read error. The V gene is TRBV28, the J gene TRBJ2-5; D ambiguous. Germline values: CDR1 MDHEN, CDR2 SYDVKM. The CDR3 loop spans 14 amino acids. Trimming pared 7 bases from V and 4 bases from J, leaving 16 bases between. CDR3 sequence: CASNLDSPGETQYF. The CDR3 nucleotides are TGTGCCAGCAACTTAGATAGTCCTGGAGAGACCCAGTACTTC.

This clonotype has more than one count but fewer than ten. This rearrangement joins TRBV7-8 to TRBJ2-5, with TRBD1 matching over 8 bases. The CDR3 is 15 residues long. With V trimmed by 5 bases and J by 5 bases, 10 bases remained unmatched. Germline-derived CDR1 and CDR2 are SGHVS and FQNEAQ. CDR3 sequence reads: CASSRTSRGQETQYF. CDR3 sequence (DNA): TGTGCCAGCAGCCGGACCTCCAGGGGGCAGGAGACCCAGTACTTC.

This clonotype occurred many times. The CDR3 DNA reads TGTGCCAGCAGTTTAAGTGGGAGGACCTACGAGCAGTACTTC. Translation gives CASSLSGRTYEQYF. The genes are TRBV28 and TRBJ2-7, with D possibly matching TRBD2 (6 bases). The germline V gene encodes CDR1 MDHEN and CDR2 SYDVKM. V lost 2 bases and J lost 2, with 10 bases in between. The CDR3 covers 14 residues.

The table lists this clonotype with a few counts. The CDR3 loop is CASSLDVWPSNQPQHF. The CDR3 DNA reads as TGTGCCAGCAGCTTAGACGTTTGGCCCAGCAATCAGCCCCAGCATTTT. The chain joins TRBV7-9 to TRBJ1-5, with D unresolved. V lost 1 base and J lost 1, with 11 bases in between. Germline CDR1 and CDR2: SEHNR and FQNEAQ (reference sequence). The CDR3 is 16 amino acids.

This clonotype was observed many times. The rearrangement links TRBV28 to TRBJ1-3; no definite D call. Trimming removed 6 bases at V and 0 bases at J, with 12 bases between. Per germline, CDR1 MDHEN and CDR2 SYDVKM. The CDR3 sequence is 15 residues long. The CDR3 coding sequence is TGTGCCAGCAGACAAACAGTGGCCTCTGGAAACACCATATATTTT. Its protein is CASRQTVASGNTIYF.